This T cell receptor beta chain is from a study of cytomegalovirus exposure and HLA in healthy donors. Study context: The 100 to 150 validation repertoires and the approximately 670 first-cohort repertoires shared a platform, a later analysis reported.

The germline V gene has CDR1 MGHDK and CDR2 SYGVNS. The CDR3 has 15 residues. Trimming removed 3 bases at V and 2 bases at J, with 12 bases between. These donors were members of the roughly 120-subject validation cohort, a group separate from the approximately 620-subject first cohort. Only in-frame clones appear in the TCRdb table, and some are missing; sequencing was by immunoSEQ multiplex PCR. The sample lists 97,000 or so clones, about 83% occurring once. The rearrangement uses TRBV25-1 and TRBJ2-3; D possibly corresponds to TRBD2 (7 bases). Source material: PBMCs. The receptor was derived from a woman in her twenties or thirties in good health and CMV-seronegative. The CDR3 DNA sequence: TGTGCCAGCAGTGAGGGGGGGCGAATCACAGATACGCAGTATTTT. This encodes CASSEGGRITDTQYF.